Only a few counts were recorded for the clone carrying this T cell receptor beta chain. The data originate from a study of blood T cell repertoires in COVID-19. Study overall: PBMCs, B-cell-depleted T cells, or T cells were the source of the cDNA or gDNA that made up the material.

Across about two dozen US areas, participants ranged in age from roughly 18 to 95 years. Symptom resolution, clearance, or two negative PCRs marked donors in Cohort 3 as recovered. In the original processing: Counts of nucleated cells, estimated from reference gene primer amplification, were obtained. Only in-frame clones appear in the TCRdb table, and some are missing; sequencing was by immunoSEQ multiplex PCR. That table furnishes V, J and clone size, whereas the DNA furnished D and trimming. The repertoire holds 150,000 to 200,000 clones, roughly 85% seen once, with about a sixth in the top ten. Germline trimming cut 6 bases from V and 4 bases from J; bases unmatched to any gene: 4. From germline, CDR1 is SGHRS and CDR2 YFSETQ. This CDR3 is built from 13 residues.

The receptor comes from a man in his fifties or sixties who had recovered from COVID-19. Sequenced: PBMCs or T cells enriched from blood (not recorded which). The chain joins TRBV5-1 to TRBJ1-3; 7 nucleotides align to TRBD1. This CDR3 is CASKQGTGNTIYF. The DNA of the CDR3 is TGCGCCAGCAAACAGGGGACAGGAAACACCATATATTTT.